The 20 T cell receptor beta chains below were found in one sample sequenced in a study of blood T cell repertoires in COVID-19. Repertoires were generated with immunoSEQ multiplex PCR, while TCRdb's copy carries only in-frame clones and drops some. The table lists a few hundred thousand clones, 70% to 90% of them singletons. Sequencing used peripheral blood. The receptor source for this set is a man aged 18 to 35 with active or convalescent COVID-19.

This clone was seen only once. The chain links TRBV6-5 to TRBJ1-5, with D possibly being TRBD1 (6 bases). The germline gives CDR1 MNHEY, CDR2 SVGAGI. The V and J ends lost 5 bases and 1 base respectively, with 12 bases between them. The CDR3 contains 15 residues. In DNA, the CDR3 is TGTGCCAGCAGTATTTACAGGGCCAGCAATCAGCCCCAGCATTTT. This gives the protein CASSIYRASNQPQHF.

This rearrangement joins TRBV13 to TRBJ2-3; D may be TRBD2 (6 bases). V shed 4 bases and J shed 0 bases, with 20 bases lying between them. CDR1 PRHDT and CDR2 FYEKMQ come from the germline V gene (reference sequence). The CDR3 totals 18 residues. This CDR3 reads CASSWGLVGASSTDTQYF. The CDR3 DNA follows: TGTGCCAGCAGCTGGGGACTCGTGGGCGCATCTAGCACAGATACGCAGTATTTT.

There are a few counts of this clone. The chain couples TRBV28 to TRBJ2-1; a weak D match, TRBD2 (6 bases). The CDR3 consists of 19 residues. V lost 4 bases to trimming and J lost 0 bases, with 22 bases between them. Germline V gene data show CDR1 as MDHEN and CDR2 as SYDVKM. CDR3 sequence: CASSSAGSPLGFSYNEQFF. DNA for the CDR3: TGTGCCAGCAGTTCCGCCGGGAGCCCACTAGGATTCTCCTACAATGAGCAGTTCTTC.

This sequence joins TRBV10-3 and TRBJ1-2, with a possible D match to TRBD1 (6 bases). Germline CDR1 reads ENHRY; CDR2 reads SYGVKD. V was shortened by 2 bases and J by 4 bases, with 8 bases between the two germline ends. This CDR3 comprises 13 residues. In DNA, the CDR3 is TGTGCCATCAGTGAGGGACAGAGCTATGGCTACACCTTC. Translating gives CAISEGQSYGYTF.

The chain couples TRBV9 to TRBJ1-6; D remains ambiguous. V was pared by 4 bases and J by 11 bases, with 16 bases between. CDR1 is SGDLS and CDR2 is YYNGEE in the germline V gene. There are 14 residues in the CDR3. CDR3 in amino acids: CASSPDAVGAPLHF. The CDR3, as DNA: TGTGCCAGCAGCCCCGATGCGGTCGGGGCACCCCTCCACTTT.

This clone has a single count. The gene calls are TRBV15 and TRBJ1-2, with a tentative D call TRBD1 (6 bases). The V and J ends lost 3 bases and 6 bases respectively, with 17 bases between them. The CDR3 is made up of 15 amino acids. CDR1 LNHNV and CDR2 YYDKDF come from the germline V gene (reference sequence). The CDR3 is CATSSQGMGFDGYTF. CDR3 nucleotide sequence: TGTGCCACCAGCAGTCAGGGGATGGGGTTCGATGGCTACACCTTC.

This sequence joins TRBV25-1 and TRBJ2-1; D perhaps matches TRBD2 (5 bases). V lost 5 bases and J 7 bases, leaving 15 bases between the germline ends. CDR3 length: 14 residues. CDR1 and CDR2 from the germline V gene are MGHDK and SYGVNS. CDR3 nucleotide sequence: TGTGCCAGCAGTAAGGCGGGCCTGGTGAATGAGCAGTTCTTC. It encodes CASSKAGLVNEQFF. Full variable domain (outside the CDR3, taken from reference TRBV25-1 and TRBJ2-1): EADIYQTPRYLVIGTGKKITLECSQTMGHDKMYWYQQDPGMELHLIHYSYGVNSTEKGDLSSESTVSRIRTEHFPLTLESARPSHTSQYLCASSKAGLVNEQFFGPGTRLTVL.

Written as DNA, the CDR3 is TGTGCCAGCAGCCCAGGACTAGCGGGAGGAGAGACCCAGTACTTC. Amino acid sequence: CASSPGLAGGETQYF. The chain employs TRBV7-9 and TRBJ2-5; 14 nucleotides align to TRBD2. The V and J ends lost 5 bases and 4 bases, in that order; junction bases with no gene match: 3. The length of the CDR3 is 15 residues. CDR1 and CDR2 (germline): SEHNR, FQNEAQ (reference sequence).

The V call is TRBV14, the J call TRBJ2-1; 7 bases align to TRBD1. The V gene end was trimmed by 2 bases and the J gene end by 2 bases; junction bases not matched to a gene: 6. The germline CDR1 and CDR2 sequences are SGHDN and FVKESK. This CDR3 has 16 amino acids. CDR3 sequence: CASSQHTGAPYNEQFF. Here the CDR3 DNA reads TGTGCCAGCAGCCAACACACAGGGGCGCCCTACAATGAGCAGTTCTTC.

The count of this clone is one. The chain has TRBV5-1 and TRBJ1-1, with TRBD1 matching over 7 bases. Per the germline V gene, CDR1 is SGHRS and CDR2 is YFSETQ. This CDR3 is built from 15 residues. Losses at the gene ends were 4 bases for V and 0 bases for J; bases not matched to a gene: 6. The chain's CDR3 is CASSDQDRLNTEAFF. The CDR3 DNA reads TGCGCCAGCAGCGACCAGGACAGGCTGAACACTGAAGCTTTCTTT.

This chain uses TRBV4-3 with TRBJ2-7, with D perhaps TRBD1 (5 bases). The V and J ends lost 4 bases and 4 bases respectively, with 17 bases between them. This CDR3 has 15 residues. Germline V lookup: CDR1 LGHNA, CDR2 YSLEER. CDR3 sequence: CASSRTVGRAYEQYF. The CDR3 bases are TGCGCCAGCAGCCGAACTGTGGGCAGGGCTTACGAGCAGTACTTC.

This chain connects TRBV7-7 to TRBJ2-5; D possibly corresponds to TRBD1 (5 bases). Germline V gene data show CDR1 as SSHAT and CDR2 as FNYEAQ (reference sequence). The CDR3 length is 17 residues. The V end was cut by 5 bases, the J end by 2 bases, with 21 bases between. The CDR3 is CASSPTKQTVPQETQYF. For the CDR3, the DNA is TGTGCCAGCAGCCCGACGAAGCAGACAGTGCCTCAAGAGACCCAGTACTTC.

V and J are TRBV7-3 and TRBJ2-3, with D tentatively TRBD2 (7 bases). CDR3 length: 13 residues. V lost 5 bases and J lost 4, with 10 bases in between. Germline assignment: CDR1 SGHTA and CDR2 FQGTGA. The CDR3: CASSGGGADTQYF. The CDR3 DNA follows: TGTGCCAGCAGCGGAGGGGGGGCAGATACGCAGTATTTT.

The V gene is TRBV6-5, the J gene TRBJ1-2; the D is unclear. V was pared by 2 bases and J by 8 bases, with 15 bases between. Germline V gene sequence: CDR1 MNHEY, CDR2 SVGAGI. This CDR3 comprises 14 residues. CDR3 in DNA: TGTGCCAGCAGTTACGAGCGGGGAACTCAAGGCTACACCTTC. Its translation is CASSYERGTQGYTF.

J is TRBJ2-2 and V is TRBV7-9; 8 nucleotides align to TRBD2. Per the germline V gene, CDR1 is SEHNR and CDR2 is FQNEAQ (reference sequence). This CDR3 region has 17 residues. Trimming at V came to 5 bases and at J to 6 bases, leaving 14 bases not matched to a gene. The CDR3 region is CASSQRTLAGPSGELFF. DNA for the CDR3: TGTGCCAGCAGCCAACGGACCTTAGCGGGACCGTCCGGGGAGCTGTTTTTT.

The V gene is TRBV19, the J gene TRBJ1-2; 8 bases are shared with TRBD1. The CDR3 loop spans 13 amino acids. The V segment lost 5 bases and the J segment 8 bases; nucleotides outside the gene matches: 7. The germline V gene encodes CDR1 LNHDA and CDR2 SQIVND (reference sequence). The CDR3 loop reads CASSPTGDHGYTF. DNA of the CDR3: TGTGCCAGTAGTCCGACAGGGGATCACGGCTACACCTTC.

This sequence joins TRBV15 and TRBJ1-2, with a weak D call TRBD1 (6 bases). The CDR3 sequence is 13 residues long. Per the germline V gene, CDR1 is LNHNV and CDR2 is YYDKDF (reference sequence). Between the trimmed V and J ends, which lost 6 bases and 7 bases, there was a span of 15 bases. CDR3 DNA sequence: TGTGCCACCAGTGTACAGGGACGGGGTGGCTACACCTTC. It codes for CATSVQGRGGYTF.

The J gene is TRBJ1-1, the V gene TRBV11-2; 7 bases map to TRBD1. Per germline, CDR1 SGHAT and CDR2 FQNNGV. V trimming: 5 bases; J trimming: 10 bases; junction bases outside the gene matches: 10. This CDR3 is built from 13 residues. CDR3 bases: TGTGCCAGCAGCCCACAGGGGCCCGAGCCAGCTTTCTTT. Its protein is CASSPQGPEPAFF.

V usage is TRBV4-3 and J usage is TRBJ2-2; TRBD1 aligns across 12 bases. The CDR3 extends over 17 amino acids. With V trimmed by 0 bases and J by 8 bases, 7 bases remained unmatched. Germline-derived CDR1 and CDR2 are LGHNA and YSLEER. The CDR3 DNA reads TGCGCCAGCAGCCAAGATGTTCAGGGACAGGGGGCTGGGGAGCTGTTTTTT. It encodes CASSQDVQGQGAGELFF.

The rearrangement links TRBV20-1 to TRBJ2-1; 7 bases agree with TRBD1. V was pared by 3 bases and J by 0 bases, with 2 bases of the junction left unmatched. The CDR3 consists of 14 residues. CDR1 DFQATT and CDR2 SNEGSKA come from the germline V gene (reference sequence). CDR3 coding DNA: TGCAGTGCTAGTGACAGGGACTCCTACAATGAGCAGTTCTTC. It codes for CSASDRDSYNEQFF.